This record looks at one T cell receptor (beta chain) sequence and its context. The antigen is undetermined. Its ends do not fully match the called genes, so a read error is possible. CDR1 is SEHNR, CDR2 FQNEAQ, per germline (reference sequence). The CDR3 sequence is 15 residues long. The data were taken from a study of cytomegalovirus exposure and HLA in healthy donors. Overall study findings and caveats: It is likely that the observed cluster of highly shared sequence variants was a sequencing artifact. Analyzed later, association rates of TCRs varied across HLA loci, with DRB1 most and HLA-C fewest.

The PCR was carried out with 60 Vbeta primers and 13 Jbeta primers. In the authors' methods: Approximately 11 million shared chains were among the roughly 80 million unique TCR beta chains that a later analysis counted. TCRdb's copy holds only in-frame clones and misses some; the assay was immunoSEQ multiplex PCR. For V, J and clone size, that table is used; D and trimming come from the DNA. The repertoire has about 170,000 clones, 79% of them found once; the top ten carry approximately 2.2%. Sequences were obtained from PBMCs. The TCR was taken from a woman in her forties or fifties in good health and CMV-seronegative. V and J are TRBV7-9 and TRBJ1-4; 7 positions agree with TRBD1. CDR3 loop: CSSSLRTGNLEKLFF. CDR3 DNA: TGTTCCAGCAGCTTAAGGACAGGAAATCTGGAAAAACTGTTTTTT.